This T cell receptor (beta chain) was recovered during a study of T cell responses to AZD1222 COVID-19 vaccine. General study results and limits: Rises in breadth and depth of Spike-specific TCRs came after two AZD1222 doses.

Germline V lookup: CDR1 SGHTA, CDR2 FQGNSA. Trimming shortened V by 3 bases and J by 7 bases, and 10 bases separated the two germline ends. CDR3 length: 13 amino acids. Clones were read by immunoSEQ multiplex PCR, and TCRdb kept only the in-frame ones, dropping some. The repertoire consists of some 170,000 clones, with about nine tenths occurring once and the leading ten covering more than 4%. A note on this clone: The antigen remains undetermined.

The clonotype was recovered from an adult who received the MenACWY meningococcal vaccine as a control. This chain connects TRBV7-2 to TRBJ1-3, with D unresolved. This specimen consisted of peripheral blood, obtained 28 days after the second dose of the MenACWY control vaccine. The CDR3 is CASSFMSANTIYF. The DNA of the CDR3 is TGTGCCAGCAGCTTCATGTCCGCGAACACCATATATTTT.